This T cell receptor beta chain was identified in a study of blood T cell repertoires in COVID-19. The V gene end was trimmed by 0 bases and the J gene end by 5 bases; junction bases not matched to a gene: 6. Looked up from germline, CDR1 is SGHNT and CDR2 is YYREEE (reference sequence). The length of the CDR3 is 15 residues. The protocol was immunoSEQ multiplex PCR, while the TCRdb copy is restricted to in-frame clones and leaves out a portion. The sample has more than 150,000 clones, roughly 87% seen once. The sample comprised PBMCs or T cells enriched from blood (not recorded which). This TCR was recovered from a woman aged 45-59 years who had recovered from COVID-19. V gene TRBV5-4 combines with J gene TRBJ2-5; TRBD2 matches 8 bases. The CDR3 spells CASSLDGTSQETQYF. The DNA for the CDR3 is TGTGCCAGCAGCTTGGACGGGACTAGTCAGGAGACCCAGTACTTC.